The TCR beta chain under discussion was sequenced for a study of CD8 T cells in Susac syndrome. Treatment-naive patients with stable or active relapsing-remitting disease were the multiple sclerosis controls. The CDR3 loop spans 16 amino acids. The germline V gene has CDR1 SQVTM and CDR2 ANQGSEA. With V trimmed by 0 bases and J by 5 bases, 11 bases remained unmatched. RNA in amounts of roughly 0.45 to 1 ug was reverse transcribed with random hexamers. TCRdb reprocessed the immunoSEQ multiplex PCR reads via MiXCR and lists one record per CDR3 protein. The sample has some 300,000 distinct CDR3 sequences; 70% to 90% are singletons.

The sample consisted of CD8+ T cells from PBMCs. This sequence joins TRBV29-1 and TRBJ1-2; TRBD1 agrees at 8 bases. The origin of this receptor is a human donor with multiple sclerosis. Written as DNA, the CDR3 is TGCAGCGTTGAAGATAGCAGGCCGGGACAGGAATATGGCTACACCTTC. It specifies CSVEDSRPGQEYGYTF.